This T cell receptor (beta chain) was retrieved from a study of shared clonotypes between healthy human individuals. General study findings and limits: Memory subsets generally showed smaller estimated richness than naive subsets did. What limited the represented genetic and exposure-history diversity was the small number of donors.

Comments on this clone: The antigen is unknown. At the DNA level, this CDR3 is encoded by other sequences in the same sample as well.

Germline values: CDR1 MNHEY, CDR2 SMNVEV (reference sequence). This CDR3 contains 15 residues. Trimming cost V 2 bases and J 6 bases; bases outside gene matches: 2. Assay: immunoSEQ multiplex PCR; the TCRdb copy retains only in-frame clones and omits some. The sample has about 2 million clones, roughly 95% seen once. Only CD45RO-negative cells positively selected for CCR7 counted as naive CD8 cells, so terminally differentiated effector memory CD45RA+ cells were excluded. The sample was naive CD8+ T cells sorted from blood. This clonotype was sampled from a man younger than 35 in good health. The rearrangement links TRBV27 to TRBJ2-2; 11 bases align to TRBD2. This chain's CDR3 is CASSLGLAGAGELFF. CDR3 DNA: TGTGCCAGCAGTTTAGGACTAGCGGGCGCCGGGGAGCTGTTTTTT.